A single sample is the source of the 9 T cell receptor gamma chains below, sequenced in a study of gamma-delta chains in newborns, infants, children. TCRdb reprocessed the reads through CATT. This sample yields about 1,200 gamma-chain clones, of which 2.5% are seen a single time; about a fifth belongs to the top ten. The source material was blood. The receptors were gathered from a child who was a newborn, infant or young child, either healthy, febrile or measles-vaccinated (not recorded which).

On this clone: A much larger clone sits a single nucleotide away, making a read error possible. This sample also contains other DNA sequences that code for the same CDR3. The V gene is TRGV9, the J gene TRGJP. Germline-derived CDR1 and CDR2 are GITISATS and ISYDGTV (reference sequence). The CDR3 has 18 residues. CDR3 in amino acids: CALWEVQDQELGKKIKVF. The CDR3 DNA is TGTGCCCTGTGGGAGGTGCAGGATCAAGAGTTGGGCAAAAAAATCAAGGTATTT.

Comments on this clone: This DNA translates differently at residue 5 from the TCRdb protein, which is that of a much larger clone; a read error is likely, and the protein shown is the DNA's own translation. The chain uses TRGV2 and TRGJ1 or TRGJ2. J gave up 5 bases and V 6 bases, and 7 bases lay outside the gene matches. The CDR3 runs 12 residues. The germline V gene encodes CDR1 EGSNGY and CDR2 YDSYNSKV. The CDR3 DNA follows: TGTGCCACCTGGTACAGGGATTATAAGAAACTCTTT. Translating it yields CATWYRDYKKLF.

Remarks on this clone: TCRdb assigns this DNA the protein of a much larger clone, which departs from its translation at residue 7; this likely reflects a read error, and the protein shown comes from translating the DNA. The gene calls are TRGV2 and TRGJ1 or TRGJ2. CDR3 length equals 15 residues. Germline V gene data show CDR1 as EGSNGY and CDR2 as YDSYNSKV. V trimming: 0 bases; J trimming: 0 bases; junction bases outside the gene matches: 5. CDR3 nucleotide sequence: TGTGCCACCTGGGACGGGCAGGCGAATTATTATAAGAAACTCTTT. Protein: CATWDGQANYYKKLF.

A word on this clone: This DNA's translation and the protein TCRdb lists, from a much larger clone, do not match at residue 11, likely due to a read error; the protein shown is translated from the DNA. The chain combines TRGV8 with TRGJ1 or TRGJ2. The length of the CDR3 is 13 residues. CDR1 and CDR2 (germline): VENAVY, YDSYNSRV. Written as DNA, the CDR3 is TGTGCCACCTGGGATAGAAATTATTATAAGGAACTCTTT. Translation: CATWDRNYYKELF.

By sample fraction, this clone is medium-sized. This sequence is one base from a far larger clone and is likely a read error. This same CDR3 is encoded by further DNA sequences in the sample. J is TRGJP and V is TRGV9. CDR1 and CDR2 from the germline V gene are GITISATS and ISYDGTV (reference sequence). This CDR3 has 16 residues. CDR3 region: CALWEVQELGKKIKVF. DNA for the CDR3: TGCGCCTTGTGGGAGGTGCAAGAGTTGGGCAAAAAAATCAAGGTATTT.

Concerning this clone: TCRdb's entry gives the protein of a much larger clone, which mismatches this DNA's translation at residue 5, likely from a read error; the protein reported here is translated from the DNA. This chain uses TRGV3 with TRGJP2. The CDR3 sequence is 13 residues long. Germline values: CDR1 VTNTFY, CDR2 YDVSTARD (reference sequence). Trimming at V came to 5 bases and at J to 2 bases, leaving 2 bases not matched to a gene. The CDR3 sequence is CATWGSSDWIKTF. The CDR3 bases are TGTGCCACCTGGGGCAGTAGTGATTGGATCAAGACGTTT.

Remarks on this clone: With a far larger clone one base away, a read error is the likely cause. Different DNA sequences within this sample yield the same CDR3. This chain connects TRGV2 to TRGJ1 or TRGJ2. This CDR3 is built from 12 residues. Germline loops: CDR1 EGSNGY, CDR2 YDSYNSKV. In nucleotides, the CDR3 is TGTGCCACCTGGGACGGATATTATAAGAAACTATTT. It specifies CATWDGYYKKLF.

In the case of this clone: This sequence is one base from a far larger clone and is likely a read error. The chain is built from TRGV8 and TRGJP1. Trimming cost V 5 bases and J 4 bases; bases outside gene matches: 1. Germline assignment: CDR1 VENAVY and CDR2 YDSYNSRV. The CDR3 consists of 12 residues. The CDR3 here is CATWGTGWFKIF. DNA of the CDR3: TGTGCCACCTGGGGCACTGGTTGGTTCAAGATATTT.

This clone is large by share. Other DNA sequences in the same sample also yield this CDR3. The CDR3 DNA reads TGTGCCTTGTGGGAGGTGCAGGATCAAGAGTTGGGCAAAAAAATCAAGGTATTT. This gives the protein CALWEVQDQELGKKIKVF. The gene calls are TRGV9 and TRGJP. The CDR3 is made up of 18 amino acids. From germline, CDR1 is GITISATS and CDR2 ISYDGTV (reference sequence). V was clipped by 0 bases and J by 4 bases; unmatched bases: 6.